The present TCR beta chain was sequenced within a study of OX40 agonist ivuxolimab in advanced cancers. Notes on the study in general: Relative to CD4+ cells, CD8+ T cells on average had more expanded clones. The study observed clonal expansion of CD4+ and CD8+ blood T cells by week 6 at 0.1 to 3.0 mg/kg.

The length of the CDR3 is 14 residues. V was shortened by 4 bases and J by 0 bases, with 9 bases between the two germline ends. Germline V lookup: CDR1 WSHSY, CDR2 SAAADI. Details on this clone: The antigen remains unidentified.

Sequenced by immunoSEQ multiplex PCR; TCRdb stores in-frame clones only, minus some. The sample has fewer than 85,000 clones, approximately 86% seen once. The V call is TRBV10-2, the J call TRBJ1-1; weak D call: TRBD1 (5 bases). This sequence originates from an adult with an advanced solid tumor such as melanoma, head and neck, liver or kidney cancer. The sequences come from CD4+ or CD8+ T cells sorted from blood, collected in a trial of the OX40 agonist ivuxolimab. The CDR3 DNA follows: TGCGCCAGCAGTGGGGTGGGGCTGAACACTGAAGCTTTCTTT. As protein: CASSGVGLNTEAFF.